The 5 T cell receptor beta chains given below trace back to one sample, sequenced in a study of blood T cell repertoires in COVID-19. The repertoire was sequenced with immunoSEQ multiplex PCR; TCRdb's copy has only in-frame clones and lacks some. This table has under 80,000 clones, around 90% appearing once. Sequenced sample: peripheral blood. These receptors were taken from a woman older than 75 with active COVID-19.

V and J are TRBV28 and TRBJ1-1; D remains ambiguous. In germline, CDR1 is MDHEN, CDR2 SYDVKM. Trimming shortened V by 5 bases and J by 1 base, and 17 bases separated the two germline ends. The CDR3 consists of 16 residues. In DNA form, the CDR3 reads TGTGCCAGCAGTGTAACCCGGGTGGCACCGAACACTGAAGCTTTCTTT. This encodes CASSVTRVAPNTEAFF.

This clone has a single count. This chain uses TRBV7-8 with TRBJ1-2; perhaps TRBD1 as D (5 bases). Germline-derived CDR1 and CDR2 are SGHVS and FQNEAQ. Trimming removed 5 bases from V and 4 bases from J, with 17 bases in between. CDR3 length: 15 amino acids. The CDR3 coding sequence is TGTGCCAGCAGCCGAGTCGGGGGTGAGGGCTATGGCTACACCTTC. Translation: CASSRVGGEGYGYTF.

This clone was counted once. The DNA of the CDR3 is TGTGCCAGCAGCTTGGACGGGACTAGCGGGGGGACTAAAAACATTCAGTACTTC. Translation: CASSLDGTSGGTKNIQYF. This chain uses TRBV5-4 with TRBJ2-4; 15 bases match TRBD2. V dropped 0 bases and J dropped 4; count of bases not matched to a gene: 5. CDR3 length: 18 residues. CDR1 and CDR2 from the germline V gene are SGHNT and YYREEE (reference sequence).

The CDR3 protein is CASSPRASSYNEQFF. In DNA form, the CDR3 reads TGTGCCAGCTCACCACGGGCGAGCTCCTACAATGAGCAGTTCTTC. The chain uses TRBV18 and TRBJ2-1; D remains ambiguous. This CDR3 has 15 amino acids. V lost 1 base and J 0 bases, leaving 7 bases between the germline ends. The germline gives CDR1 KGHSH, CDR2 LQKENI.

This rearrangement joins TRBV29-1 to TRBJ2-1, with 7 bases that match TRBD1. The V and J ends lost 7 bases and 9 bases, in that order; junction bases with no gene match: 15. This CDR3 spans 14 amino acids. Germline V gene sequence: CDR1 SQVTM, CDR2 ANQGSEA. The CDR3, as DNA: TGCAGCGCTGGGAAGACAGGGCCCGAAGCTGAGCAGTTCTTC. Translating gives CSAGKTGPEAEQFF.